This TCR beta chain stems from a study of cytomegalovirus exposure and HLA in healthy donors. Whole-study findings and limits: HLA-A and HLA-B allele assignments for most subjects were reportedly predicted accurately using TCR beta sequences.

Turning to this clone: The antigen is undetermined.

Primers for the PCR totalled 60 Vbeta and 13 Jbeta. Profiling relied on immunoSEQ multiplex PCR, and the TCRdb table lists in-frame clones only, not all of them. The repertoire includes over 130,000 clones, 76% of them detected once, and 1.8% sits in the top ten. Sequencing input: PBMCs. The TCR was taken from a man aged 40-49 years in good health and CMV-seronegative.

CDR3 sequence (DNA): TGCGCCAGCAGCCAAGATAGAACGAGTTCTGGTGAAAAACTGTTTTTT. It specifies CASSQDRTSSGEKLFF. The chain joins TRBV4-3 to TRBJ1-4; D is undetermined. V lost 0 bases, J lost 7 bases, and 15 bases lay in between. The CDR3 sequence is 16 residues long. Germline V gene data show CDR1 as LGHNA and CDR2 as YSLEER.